The present T cell receptor (beta chain) was sequenced within a study of CD8+CD57+ T cells in acquired aplastic anemia. Study-wide background: Roughly 3.2 ug was the average amount of DNA from sorted CD4+ and CD8+ cells.

Patients chosen for sequencing had shown CD8+CD57+ cell expansion by flow cytometry. Severe acquired aplastic anemia was present in all patients. Profiles of TCR beta VDJ and CDR3 were generated from a genomic DNA template. TCRdb reprocessed the reads via MiXCR and lists one record per CDR3 protein. Of under 500,000 distinct CDR3 sequences listed, roughly a third are singletons. Study-level points and caveats: Patient and control CD8+ Simpson's diversity was not significantly different. In common between the patients and the controls were some 29 CD8+ CDR3 sequences.

A remark on this clonotype: What it binds is unknown.

V dropped 7 bases and J dropped 10; count of bases not matched to a gene: 4. The CDR3 is 13 amino acids. CDR1 SGHTA and CDR2 FQGNSA come from the germline V gene. This receptor was identified in a human donor with aplastic anemia. The sample consisted of sorted CD4+, CD8+, or CD8+CD57+ T cells (not recorded which) from PBMCs. The J gene is TRBJ1-6, the V gene TRBV7-2, with TRBD1 matching over 10 bases. CDR3: CASTRDRGSPLHF. CDR3 nucleotides: TGTGCCAGCACCCGGGACAGGGGATCACCCCTCCACTTT. The full variable domain, completed using reference TRBV7-2 and TRBJ1-6, is GAGVSQSPSNKVTEKGKDVELRCDPISGHTALYWYRQSLGQGLEFLIYFQGNSAPDKSGLPSDRFSAERTGGSVSTLTIQRTQQEDSAVYLCASTRDRGSPLHFGNGTRLTVT.